This TCR beta chain was profiled in a study of cytomegalovirus exposure and HLA in healthy donors. Notes on the study in general: Presence/absence analyses took donor sequencing depth as roughly uniform. There were three CMV-associated chains whose specificity for CMV antigens was confirmed in vitro.

Researchers ran the PCR with 60 Vbeta and 13 Jbeta primers. Sequencing used immunoSEQ multiplex PCR; TCRdb keeps in-frame clones, though not all of them. The sample totals about 190,000 clones. CDR3 length equals 14 residues. Looked up from germline, CDR1 is SGHNT and CDR2 is YYREEE (reference sequence). With 4 bases clipped from V and 7 bases from J, the junction kept 10 bases outside the gene matches. Note on this clone: Its antigen is unknown.

The clonotype was recovered from a man aged 25 to 40 in good health and CMV-seronegative. The sample taken for sequencing was PBMCs. The rearrangement links TRBV5-4 to TRBJ2-7; 8 bases line up with TRBD2. Written as DNA, the CDR3 is TGTGCCAGCAGCCCCGGGGGGGCTGGCGGGGAGCAGTACTTC. As protein: CASSPGGAGGEQYF. The full variable domain, in which reference TRBV5-4 and TRBJ2-7 provide the parts outside the CDR3, is ETGVTQSPTHLIKTRGQQVTLRCSSQSGHNTVSWYQQALGQGPQFIFQYYREEENGRGNFPPRFSGLQFPNYSSELNVNALELDDSALYLCASSPGGAGGEQYFGPGTRLTVT.